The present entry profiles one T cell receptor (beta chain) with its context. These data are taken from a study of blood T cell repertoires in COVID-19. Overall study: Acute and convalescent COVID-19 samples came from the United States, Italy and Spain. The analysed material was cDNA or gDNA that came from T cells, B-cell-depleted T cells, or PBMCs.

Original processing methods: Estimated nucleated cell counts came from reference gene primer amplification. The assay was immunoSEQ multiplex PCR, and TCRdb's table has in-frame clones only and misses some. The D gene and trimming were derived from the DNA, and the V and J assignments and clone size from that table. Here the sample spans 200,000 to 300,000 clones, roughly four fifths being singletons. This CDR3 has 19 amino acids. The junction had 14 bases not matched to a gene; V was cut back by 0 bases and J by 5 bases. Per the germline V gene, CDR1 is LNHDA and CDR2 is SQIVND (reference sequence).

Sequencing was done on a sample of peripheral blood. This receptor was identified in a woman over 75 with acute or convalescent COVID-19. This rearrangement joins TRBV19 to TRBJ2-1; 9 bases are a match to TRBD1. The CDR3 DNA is TGTGCCAGTAGTATAGACGGGACAGGGAGTAGGCCCGCCGACAATGAGCAGTTCTTC. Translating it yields CASSIDGTGSRPADNEQFF.